This T cell receptor beta chain was identified in a study of blood T cell repertoires in COVID-19. The wider study: COVID-19 samples, acute and convalescent, were from the United States, Italy and Spain. T cells, B-cell-depleted T cells, or PBMCs provided the cDNA or gDNA that served as material.

Losses at the gene ends were 5 bases for V and 4 bases for J; bases not matched to a gene: 7. From germline, CDR1 is SGHNT and CDR2 YENEEA. This CDR3 region has 14 residues. In the original workflow: It was from reference gene primer amplification that nucleated cell counts were estimated. TCRdb keeps only in-frame clones here, not all; method: immunoSEQ multiplex PCR. Clone size and V and J calls were adopted from that table, with D and trimming inferred from the DNA. Here the sample spans some 250,000 clones, about nine tenths being singletons. Sequencing was carried out using peripheral blood. The receptor was isolated from a man aged 60 to 75 with acute or convalescent COVID-19. This chain connects TRBV11-3 to TRBJ1-2, with TRBD1 matching 7 bases. The CDR3 DNA is TGTGCCAGCAGCCAGACAGGGCTGGGCTATGGCTACACCTTC. This sequence encodes CASSQTGLGYGYTF. Looking up the rest from reference TRBV11-3 and TRBJ1-2 gives the full variable domain: EAGVVQSPRYKIIEKKQPVAFWCNPISGHNTLYWYLQNLGQGPELLIRYENEEAVDDSQLPKDRFSAERLKGVDSTLKIQPAELGDSAVYLCASSQTGLGYGYTFGSGTRLTVV.